This T cell receptor (beta chain) emerged from a study of immune characterization of retroperitoneal liposarcoma. CDR3 size: 14 residues. Per germline, CDR1 MNHNY and CDR2 SVGAGI (reference sequence). Trimming took 1 base from V and 10 from J, leaving 14 bases between them. This clonotype was seen a handful of times. TCRdb analysed the PCR reads with MiXCR anew, one entry per CDR3 protein. The data hold over 1,400 distinct CDR3 sequences, with 47% observed a single time. The sequence came from a female donor with retroperitoneal liposarcoma. This rearrangement joins TRBV6-6 to TRBJ2-1; no definite D call. Sequenced: tumor tissue. CDR3 region: CASSYLGGTYEQFF. The CDR3 DNA reads TGTGCCAGCAGTTACTTAGGCGGAACCTACGAGCAGTTCTTC.